The clone carrying this TCR beta chain was detected only a few times. Only in-frame clones appear in the TCRdb table, and some are missing; sequencing was by immunoSEQ multiplex PCR. The repertoire includes over 140,000 clones, roughly 79% of them detected once, and around 2.9% sits in the top ten. Germline V gives CDR1 LNHDA, CDR2 SQIVND (reference sequence). The trim removed 6 bases at V and 2 bases at J, leaving 17 bases unmatched. The CDR3 contains 19 residues. The sample is drawn from a study of blood T cell repertoires in COVID-19. Study details: Both acute and convalescent COVID-19 samples were obtained from the United States, Italy and Spain.

Cohort assignment relied on participant-reported clinical history. Symptom resolution, clearance, or two negative PCRs marked the recovered donors of Cohort 3. Sequencing was carried out using PBMCs or T cells enriched from blood (not recorded which). The J gene is TRBJ2-3, the V gene TRBV19; 10 bases are a match to TRBD2. The sequence came from a woman aged 45-59 years who had recovered from COVID-19. The DNA for the CDR3 is TGTGCCAGTAGCGGGCGGGGTAGCGGGGGGACCGCACACACAGATACGCAGTATTTT. Residues: CASSGRGSGGTAHTDTQYF.